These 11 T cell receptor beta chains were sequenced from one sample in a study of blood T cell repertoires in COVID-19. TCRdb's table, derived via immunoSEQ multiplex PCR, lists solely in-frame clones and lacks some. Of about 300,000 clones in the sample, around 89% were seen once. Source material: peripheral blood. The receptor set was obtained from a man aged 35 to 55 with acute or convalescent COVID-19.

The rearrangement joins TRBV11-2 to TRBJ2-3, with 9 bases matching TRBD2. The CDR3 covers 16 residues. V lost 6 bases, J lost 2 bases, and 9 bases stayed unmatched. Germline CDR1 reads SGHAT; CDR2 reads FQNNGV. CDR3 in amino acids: CASRELAGAITDTQYF. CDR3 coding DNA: TGTGCCAGCAGGGAATTAGCGGGGGCGATCACAGATACGCAGTATTTT.

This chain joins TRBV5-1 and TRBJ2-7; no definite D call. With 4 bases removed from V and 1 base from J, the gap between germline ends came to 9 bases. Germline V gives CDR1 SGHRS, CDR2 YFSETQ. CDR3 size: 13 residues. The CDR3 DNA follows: TGCGCCAGCAGCCGAGCACCATCCTACGAGCAGTACTTC. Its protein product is CASSRAPSYEQYF.

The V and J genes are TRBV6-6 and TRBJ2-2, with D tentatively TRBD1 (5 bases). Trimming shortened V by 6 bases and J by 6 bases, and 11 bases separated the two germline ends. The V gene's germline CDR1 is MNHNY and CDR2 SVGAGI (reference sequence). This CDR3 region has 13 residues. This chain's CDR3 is CASSPPGSGELFF. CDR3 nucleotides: TGTGCCAGCAGCCCCCCAGGGTCCGGGGAGCTGTTTTTT.

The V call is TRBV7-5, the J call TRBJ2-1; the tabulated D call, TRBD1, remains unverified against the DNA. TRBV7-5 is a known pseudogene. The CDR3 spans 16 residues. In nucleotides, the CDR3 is TGTGCCAGAAGCTCCTATGACAGGGGGCCCCTCCGGGAGCAGTTCTTC. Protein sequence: CARSSYDRGPLREQFF.

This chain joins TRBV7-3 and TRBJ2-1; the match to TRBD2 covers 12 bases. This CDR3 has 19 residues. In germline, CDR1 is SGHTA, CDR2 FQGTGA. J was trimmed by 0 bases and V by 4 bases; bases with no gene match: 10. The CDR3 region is CASSSLGLAGGSSYNEQFF. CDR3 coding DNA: TGTGCCAGCAGCTCCCTCGGGCTAGCGGGGGGGAGCTCCTACAATGAGCAGTTCTTC.

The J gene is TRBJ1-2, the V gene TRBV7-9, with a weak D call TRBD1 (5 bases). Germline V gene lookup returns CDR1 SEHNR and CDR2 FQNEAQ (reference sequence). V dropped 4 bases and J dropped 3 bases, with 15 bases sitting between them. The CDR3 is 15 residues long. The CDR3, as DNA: TGTGCCAGCAGCTCCGCCGGGCTAGGGGACTATGGCTACACCTTC. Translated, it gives CASSSAGLGDYGYTF.

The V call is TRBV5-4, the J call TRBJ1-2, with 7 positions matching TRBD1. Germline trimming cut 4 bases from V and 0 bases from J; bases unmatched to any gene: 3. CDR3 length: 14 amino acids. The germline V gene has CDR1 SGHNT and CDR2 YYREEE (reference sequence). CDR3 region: CASSTGTANYGYTF. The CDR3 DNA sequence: TGTGCCAGCAGCACCGGGACAGCTAACTATGGCTACACCTTC.

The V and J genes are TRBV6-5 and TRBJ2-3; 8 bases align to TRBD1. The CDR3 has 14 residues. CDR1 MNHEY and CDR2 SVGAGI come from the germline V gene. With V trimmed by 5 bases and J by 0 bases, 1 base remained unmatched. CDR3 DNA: TGTGCCAGCAGTCGGACAGGGAGCACAGATACGCAGTATTTT. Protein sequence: CASSRTGSTDTQYF.

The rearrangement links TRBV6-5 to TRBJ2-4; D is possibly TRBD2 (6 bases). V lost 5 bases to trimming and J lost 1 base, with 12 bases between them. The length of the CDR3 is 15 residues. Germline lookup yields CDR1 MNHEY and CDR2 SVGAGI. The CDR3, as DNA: TGTGCCAGCAGTCTTCTCCGGGGGGCCAAAAACATTCAGTACTTC. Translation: CASSLLRGAKNIQYF.

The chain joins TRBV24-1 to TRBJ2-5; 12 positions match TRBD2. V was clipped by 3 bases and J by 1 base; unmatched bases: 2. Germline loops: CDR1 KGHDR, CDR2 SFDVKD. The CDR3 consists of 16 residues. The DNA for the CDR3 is TGTGCCACCAGTGATGGACTAGCGGGGTTCCAAGAGACCCAGTACTTC. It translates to CATSDGLAGFQETQYF.

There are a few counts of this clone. CDR3 region: CAISESTLLDRGSYEQYF. Here the CDR3 DNA reads TGTGCCATCAGTGAGTCGACGCTTCTGGACAGGGGCTCCTACGAGCAGTACTTC. The gene calls are TRBV10-3 and TRBJ2-7, with 9 bases that match TRBD1. Losses at the gene ends were 0 bases for V and 0 bases for J; bases not matched to a gene: 9. This CDR3 has 18 amino acids. The germline CDR1 and CDR2 sequences are ENHRY and SYGVKD.